The clone carrying this T cell receptor beta chain was seen ten or more times. Its matching antigen is unknown. TCRdb reanalysed the 5' RACE reads using MiXCR and keeps one entry per CDR3 protein. The sample contains fewer than 75,000 distinct CDR3 sequences, about 3.4% of which appear only once. The sample belongs to a study of neurological immune-mediated disorders. Study outcomes and limitations: None of the CDR3 amino acid sequences found in expanded clones was shared across subjects. This suggests that the TCR-beta repertoires were private in all groups. A possible signature was seen in one related-CDR3 cluster, into which phylogenetic grouping placed the repertoires of 18 of 34 multiple sclerosis patients.

With 6 bases removed from V and 2 bases from J, the gap between germline ends came to 13 bases. The CDR3 spans 14 residues. The germline CDR1 and CDR2 sequences are MNHEY and SVGAGI. The sequencing input was PBMCs. The TCR was taken from a man aged 40-49 years with multiple sclerosis. The V call is TRBV6-5, the J call TRBJ2-5, with a tentative D call TRBD1 (6 bases). For the CDR3, the DNA is TGTGCCAGCAGATTCGGACAGCCACAAGAGACCCAGTACTTC. Translating it yields CASRFGQPQETQYF.